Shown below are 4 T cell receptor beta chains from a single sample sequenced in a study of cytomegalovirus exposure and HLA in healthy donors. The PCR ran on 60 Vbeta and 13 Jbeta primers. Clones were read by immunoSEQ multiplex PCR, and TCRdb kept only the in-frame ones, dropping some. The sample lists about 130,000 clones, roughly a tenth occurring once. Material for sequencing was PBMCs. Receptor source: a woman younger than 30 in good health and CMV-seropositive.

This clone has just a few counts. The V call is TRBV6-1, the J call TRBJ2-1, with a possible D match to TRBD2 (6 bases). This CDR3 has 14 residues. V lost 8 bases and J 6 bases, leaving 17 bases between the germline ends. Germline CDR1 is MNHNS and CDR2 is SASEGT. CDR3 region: CASSRDWSFNEQFF. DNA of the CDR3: TGTGCCAGCTCTCGGGACTGGAGTTTCAATGAGCAGTTCTTC.

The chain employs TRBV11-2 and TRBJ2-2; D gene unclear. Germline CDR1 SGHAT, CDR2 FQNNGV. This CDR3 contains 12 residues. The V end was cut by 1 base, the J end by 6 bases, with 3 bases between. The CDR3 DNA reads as TGTGCCAGCAGCTTAGCGTCCGGGGAGCTGTTTTTT. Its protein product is CASSLASGELFF.

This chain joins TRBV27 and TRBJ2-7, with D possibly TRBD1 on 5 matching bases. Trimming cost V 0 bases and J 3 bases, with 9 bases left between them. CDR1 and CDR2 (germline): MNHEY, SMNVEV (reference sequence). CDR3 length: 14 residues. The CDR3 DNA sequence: TGTGCCAGCAGTTTATCGGCAGGGCGCTACGAGCAGTACTTC. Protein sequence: CASSLSAGRYEQYF.

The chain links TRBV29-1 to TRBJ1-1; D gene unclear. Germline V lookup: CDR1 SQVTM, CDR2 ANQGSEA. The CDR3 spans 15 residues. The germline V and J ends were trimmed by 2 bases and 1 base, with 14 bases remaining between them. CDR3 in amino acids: CSVEKLDRGNTEAFF. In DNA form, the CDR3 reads TGCAGCGTTGAAAAATTGGATCGGGGGAACACTGAAGCTTTCTTT. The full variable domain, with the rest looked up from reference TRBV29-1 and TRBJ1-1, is SAVISQKPSRDICQRGTSLTIQCQVDSQVTMMFWYRQQPGQSLTLIATANQGSEATYESGFVIDKFPISRPNLTFSTLTVSNMSPEDSSIYLCSVEKLDRGNTEAFFGQGTRLTVV.